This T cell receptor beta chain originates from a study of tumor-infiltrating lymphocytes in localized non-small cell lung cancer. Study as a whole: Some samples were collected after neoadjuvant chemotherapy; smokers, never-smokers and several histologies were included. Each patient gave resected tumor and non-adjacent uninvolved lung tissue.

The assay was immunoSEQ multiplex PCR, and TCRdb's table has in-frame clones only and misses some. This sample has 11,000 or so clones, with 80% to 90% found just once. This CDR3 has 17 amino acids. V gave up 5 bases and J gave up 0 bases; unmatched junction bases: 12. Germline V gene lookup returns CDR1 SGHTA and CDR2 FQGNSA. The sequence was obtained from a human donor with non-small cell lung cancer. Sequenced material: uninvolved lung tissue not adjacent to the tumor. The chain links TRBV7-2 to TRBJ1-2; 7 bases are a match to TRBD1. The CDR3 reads CASSIKIVGQANYGYTF. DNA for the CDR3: TGTGCCAGCAGCATTAAGATTGTCGGACAGGCTAACTATGGCTACACCTTC.